A single sample is the source of the 24 T cell receptor beta chains below, sequenced in a study of blood T cell repertoires in COVID-19. Sequencing was performed with immunoSEQ multiplex PCR; in TCRdb, only in-frame clones are kept and a portion is missing. The sample lists 200,000 to 300,000 clones, around four fifths occurring once. The sequencing input was peripheral blood. The receptor source for this set is a man in his sixties with acute or convalescent COVID-19.

The V and J genes are TRBV6-5 and TRBJ1-1, with 10 bases lining up with TRBD1. Trimming at V came to 7 bases and at J to 4 bases, leaving 6 bases not matched to a gene. Germline assignment: CDR1 MNHEY and CDR2 SVGAGI. The CDR3 is 14 residues long. DNA of the CDR3: TGTGCCAGCATTTCGGACAGGGGGACCACTGAAGCTTTCTTT. Translation: CASISDRGTTEAFF.

This clone was seen once. The rearrangement joins TRBV19 to TRBJ1-5, with a weak D call TRBD1 (5 bases). The CDR3 has 16 amino acids. Trimming took 3 bases from V and 0 from J, leaving 12 bases between them. Germline CDR1 is LNHDA and CDR2 is SQIVND (reference sequence). The CDR3 bases are TGTGCCAGTAGTATTCTTCCAGGGATTAGCAATCAGCCCCAGCATTTT. It codes for CASSILPGISNQPQHF.

This clone was recorded once. The chain combines TRBV27 with TRBJ2-5; possible D gene TRBD1, 5 bases. This CDR3 has 14 amino acids. The V and J ends lost 2 bases and 5 bases respectively, with 12 bases between them. CDR1 and CDR2 from the germline V gene are MNHEY and SMNVEV (reference sequence). CDR3: CASSLVGPGETQYF. The CDR3 DNA reads TGTGCCAGCAGTTTAGTGGGGCCCGGGGAGACCCAGTACTTC.

This clone was seen just once. The chain uses TRBV2 and TRBJ2-5; D is possibly TRBD2 (6 bases). CDR3 length equals 13 residues. Trimming removed 3 bases at V and 5 bases at J, with 10 bases between. Germline V gene lookup returns CDR1 SNHLY and CDR2 FYNNEI. CDR3 nucleotide sequence: TGTGCCAGCAGTGAGTCTGCGGGGGAGACCCAGTACTTC. Protein product: CASSESAGETQYF.

The chain employs TRBV27 and TRBJ2-3; 7 nucleotides match TRBD1. The trim removed 10 bases at V and 3 bases at J, leaving 7 bases unmatched. CDR1 is MNHEY and CDR2 is SMNVEV in the germline V gene (reference sequence). This CDR3 contains 13 residues. CDR3: CANDRDETDTQYF. Written as DNA, the CDR3 is TGTGCCAACGACAGGGATGAGACAGATACGCAGTATTTT.

The chain has TRBV7-8 and TRBJ2-2; the match to TRBD1 covers 9 bases. With V trimmed by 1 base and J by 5 bases, 2 bases remained unmatched. CDR3 length equals 15 residues. Germline CDR1 SGHVS, CDR2 FQNEAQ. The CDR3 loop is CASSLGDRETGELFF. CDR3 coding DNA: TGTGCCAGCAGCTTAGGGGACAGGGAGACCGGGGAGCTGTTTTTT.

The V call is TRBV4-1, the J call TRBJ2-3; a weak D match, TRBD1 (5 bases). Trimming shortened V by 6 bases and J by 4 bases, and 11 bases separated the two germline ends. In germline, CDR1 is MGHRA, CDR2 YSYEKL. The CDR3 spans 13 residues. CDR3 in amino acids: CASSRLGADTQYF. The CDR3 bases are TGCGCCAGCAGTCGTCTAGGGGCAGATACGCAGTATTTT.

The chain uses TRBV9 and TRBJ1-2, with 8 bases identical to TRBD1. CDR1 SGDLS and CDR2 YYNGEE come from the germline V gene. Unmatched junction bases numbered 5, after V lost 3 bases and J lost 1 base. The CDR3 totals 15 residues. The CDR3 DNA reads as TGTGCCAGCAGCGCCACAGGGGGGTTTAACTATGGCTACACCTTC. This gives the protein CASSATGGFNYGYTF.

This clone was seen more than once but under ten times. At the DNA level, this CDR3 is encoded by other sequences in the same sample as well. The chain joins TRBV3-1 (or the pseudogene TRBV3-2) to TRBJ1-5; perhaps TRBD1 as D (6 bases). The CDR3 contains 13 residues. With 2 bases removed from V and 4 bases from J, the gap between germline ends came to 6 bases. Germline V gives CDR1 LGHDT, CDR2 YNNKEL (reference sequence). This chain's CDR3 is CASSQTGNQPQHF. The CDR3 coding sequence is TGTGCCAGCAGCCAAACAGGGAATCAGCCCCAGCATTTT.

The table lists this clone with a few counts. The CDR3 DNA reads as TGCAGCGTTGGGGGCTTCACTGAAGCTTTCTTT. This sequence encodes CSVGGFTEAFF. This chain uses TRBV29-1 with TRBJ1-1; D may be TRBD1 (5 bases). The CDR3 is 11 amino acids. Germline CDR1 reads SQVTM; CDR2 reads ANQGSEA. Trimming pared 4 bases from V and 4 bases from J, leaving 7 bases between. The complete variable domain, with remaining parts taken from reference TRBV29-1 and TRBJ1-1, reads SAVISQKPSRDICQRGTSLTIQCQVDSQVTMMFWYRQQPGQSLTLIATANQGSEATYESGFVIDKFPISRPNLTFSTLTVSNMSPEDSSIYLCSVGGFTEAFFGQGTRLTVV.

This clone was observed a single time. The chain recombines TRBV5-8 with TRBJ1-2, with a possible D match to TRBD1 (6 bases). This CDR3 contains 15 residues. Germline values: CDR1 SGHTS, CDR2 YDEGEE. V was trimmed by 5 bases and J by 4 bases, leaving 18 bases between them. CDR3 residues: CASSWGQLRTYGYTF. Written as DNA, the CDR3 is TGTGCCAGCAGTTGGGGGCAACTCCGGACCTATGGCTACACCTTC.

This chain links TRBV7-3 with TRBJ2-3, with 8 bases that match TRBD2. Germline CDR1 reads SGHTA; CDR2 reads FQGTGA. The CDR3 totals 16 residues. With V trimmed by 5 bases and J by 6 bases, 13 bases remained unmatched. The chain's CDR3 is CASSPLKAGDGDTQYF. CDR3 sequence (DNA): TGTGCCAGCAGCCCCCTAAAAGCGGGAGACGGGGATACGCAGTATTTT.

The V and J genes are TRBV27 and TRBJ1-2; TRBD1 agrees at 7 bases. Germline V gene lookup returns CDR1 MNHEY and CDR2 SMNVEV (reference sequence). CDR3 size: 15 residues. The junction had 9 bases not matched to a gene; V was cut back by 7 bases and J by 1 base. The CDR3 DNA reads TGTGCCAGCACCTCAGGGGGTAGCGGTAACTATGGCTACACCTTC. Translated, it gives CASTSGGSGNYGYTF.

This chain links TRBV5-1 with TRBJ1-2; 7 positions match TRBD1. The CDR3 has 14 residues. Germline CDR1 and CDR2: SGHRS and YFSETQ. J was trimmed by 3 bases and V by 1 base; bases with no gene match: 3. CDR3 in DNA: TGCGCCAGCAGCTTGACAGGGGCGGACTATGGCTACACCTTC. Translated, it gives CASSLTGADYGYTF.

This clone was detected only a few times. V is TRBV29-1 and J is TRBJ2-2; 9 bases agree with TRBD1. The CDR3 is 12 residues long. V lost 8 bases to trimming and J lost 5 bases; unmatched junction nucleotides: 3. Looked up from germline, CDR1 is SQVTM and CDR2 is ANQGSEA. The CDR3: CSLQGATGELFF. CDR3 nucleotides: TGCAGCCTACAGGGGGCGACCGGGGAGCTGTTTTTT.

The gene calls are TRBV5-6 and TRBJ2-5; D not certain. The CDR3 is 13 amino acids. Germline values: CDR1 SGHDT, CDR2 YYEEEE. Trimming stripped 7 bases from V and 6 bases from J, with 16 bases between. The CDR3 protein is CASANNFAQTQYF. Written as DNA, the CDR3 is TGTGCCAGCGCCAATAACTTCGCTCAGACCCAGTACTTC.

V and J are TRBV3-1 (or the pseudogene TRBV3-2) and TRBJ2-2, with D possibly being TRBD2 (6 bases). Per the germline V gene, CDR1 is LGHDT and CDR2 is YNNKEL (reference sequence). The CDR3 is made up of 21 amino acids. Trimming took 0 bases from V and 0 from J, leaving 23 bases between them. In nucleotides, the CDR3 is TGTGCCAGCAGCCAAGATTCGCCCGAGATAGTGCGGGGCCCGAACACCGGGGAGCTGTTTTTT. Protein sequence: CASSQDSPEIVRGPNTGELFF.

The chain couples TRBV5-1 to TRBJ1-2, with 7 bases that match TRBD1. The germline V gene encodes CDR1 SGHRS and CDR2 YFSETQ. There are 14 residues in the CDR3. The V segment lost 4 bases and the J segment 3 bases; nucleotides outside the gene matches: 6. The DNA of the CDR3 is TGCGCCAGCAGCCCAACAGGGGCAGACTATGGCTACACCTTC. It translates to CASSPTGADYGYTF.

V and J are TRBV5-5 and TRBJ1-2, with 9 bases matching TRBD1. The V and J ends lost 3 bases and 6 bases, in that order; junction bases with no gene match: 3. This CDR3 has 13 amino acids. The germline CDR1 and CDR2 sequences are SGHKS and YYEKEE (reference sequence). The CDR3 is CASSYTGGDGYTF. The CDR3 DNA reads as TGTGCCAGCAGCTATACAGGGGGCGATGGCTACACCTTC.

The chain couples TRBV7-9 to TRBJ2-3; 7 bases line up with TRBD2. Germline CDR1 SEHNR, CDR2 FQNEAQ (reference sequence). After removal of 6 bases from V and 2 bases from J, the junction contained 5 bases not matched to a gene. This CDR3 is built from 14 residues. This CDR3 reads CASRLGGYTDTQYF. Written as DNA, the CDR3 is TGTGCCAGCAGACTGGGGGGGTACACAGATACGCAGTATTTT.

This clone was seen a handful of times. The genes are TRBV19 and TRBJ1-2; 7 bases are shared with TRBD1. Germline V gives CDR1 LNHDA, CDR2 SQIVND (reference sequence). This CDR3 is built from 17 residues. Losses at the gene ends were 5 bases for V and 7 bases for J; bases not matched to a gene: 19. The CDR3 DNA reads TGTGCCAGTAGTCCTTACGGCTTTGGGACAGTTTCGCTTGGCTACACCTTC. Its translation is CASSPYGFGTVSLGYTF.

The gene calls are TRBV11-2 and TRBJ2-3; TRBD1 matches 10 bases. The CDR3 totals 15 residues. Germline lookup yields CDR1 SGHAT and CDR2 FQNNGV. With V trimmed by 3 bases and J by 3 bases, 3 bases remained unmatched. The CDR3 is CASSLWDRGTDTQYF. CDR3 sequence (DNA): TGTGCCAGCAGCTTGTGGGACAGGGGAACAGATACGCAGTATTTT.

The rearrangement uses TRBV3-1 (or the pseudogene TRBV3-2) and TRBJ2-2; the D gene is possibly TRBD1 (5 bases). The CDR3 runs to 16 residues. The germline V gene has CDR1 LGHDT and CDR2 YNNKEL (reference sequence). V was trimmed by 4 bases and J by 5 bases, leaving 17 bases between them. CDR3 in amino acids: CASSPWAGPGTGELFF. In DNA, the CDR3 is TGTGCCAGCAGCCCTTGGGCAGGGCCTGGAACCGGGGAGCTGTTTTTT.

Only a few counts were recorded for this clone. This sequence joins TRBV5-4 and TRBJ1-2; weak D call: TRBD1 (5 bases). CDR1 is SGHNT, CDR2 YYREEE, per germline (reference sequence). The V end lost 2 bases, the J end lost 2 bases, and 10 bases lay between the germline ends. This CDR3 spans 14 amino acids. In nucleotides, the CDR3 is TGTGCCAGCAGCTTCCACCAGGGCAACTATGGCTACACCTTC. This encodes CASSFHQGNYGYTF.